This T cell receptor beta chain stems from a study of shared clonotypes between healthy human individuals. Selected positively for CCR7 and CD45RO-negative, naive CD8 cells excluded terminally differentiated effector memory CD45RA+ cells. All donors were Caucasian adults living in Nashville, Tennessee. CDR1 SGDLS and CDR2 YYNGEE come from the germline V gene. The CDR3 contains 13 residues. V lost 3 bases, J lost 1 base, and 7 bases lay in between. Authors' processing steps: Filtering differed because ImmunoSEQ produced junction-only sequences that carried no quality scores. The protocol was immunoSEQ multiplex PCR, while the TCRdb copy is restricted to in-frame clones and leaves out a portion. V and J calls and clone size are given by that table; D and trimming were obtained from the DNA. The table includes around 1,900,000 clones, just over 90% detected once. Notes on this clone: What it binds is unknown. The same CDR3 arises from other DNA sequences in this sample as well.

Findings of the study overall: Sharing across four donors was seen in 4% to 6.5% of naive CD4 clonotypes. Only blood was sampled; tissue repertoires likely differ.

This chain links TRBV9 with TRBJ1-1; D is unresolved. The source of this sequence is a man between 18 and 29 years old in good health. Some clones in this sample may be carry-over from other donors' samples. The sequencing input was naive CD8+ T cells from PBMCs. CDR3 sequence: CASSAGGNTEAFF. The CDR3 DNA sequence: TGTGCCAGCAGCGCCGGTGGGAACACTGAAGCTTTCTTT.